This T cell receptor (beta chain) is drawn from a study of T cell changes during pregnancy in multiple sclerosis. Profiling relied on immunoSEQ multiplex PCR, and the TCRdb table lists in-frame clones only, not all of them. The sample lists under 50,000 clones, 94% occurring once. The V end lost 3 bases, the J end lost 0 bases, and 14 bases lay between the germline ends. This CDR3 spans 16 amino acids. The germline V gene has CDR1 ENHRY and CDR2 SYGVKD. The receptor comes from a female donor with multiple sclerosis, enrolled in a pregnancy study. The chain joins TRBV10-3 to TRBJ2-5; no reliable D call. The material sequenced was CD8+ T cells from peripheral blood mononuclear cells, taken in the first trimester of pregnancy. The CDR3 sequence is CAISDFLDKYQETQYF. CDR3 in DNA: TGTGCCATCAGTGATTTCTTAGACAAGTACCAAGAGACCCAGTACTTC.